Described below is a single T cell receptor (beta chain) sequence and its context. Its cognate antigen has yet to be identified. Base qualities are not provided; no much larger clone lies one nucleotide away. This sample was included in a study of long-term antiretroviral therapy in people with HIV (dated by TCRdb to the early 2020s). Turning to the overall study: The earliest samples were collected approximately a decade before the 2015 WHO recommendation for immediate ART, a period when ART was typically delayed until CD4 counts fell. No cross-contamination during QIAcube processing was seen in test extractions of a monoclonal T-cell line run alongside approximately 36 polyclonal samples. A retrospective serial study tested whether ART initiation and durable HIV suppression were associated with changes in peripheral blood TRB repertoire composition and diversity. Of the approximately 30 participants with HIV, approximately 11 were female. The cohort contributed 150 to 200 cryopreserved PBMC samples from about 29 adults with confirmed HIV infection, collected serially over a mean of approximately six years (range 1-12). What the research found in general, with its limitations: Starting ART was linked to a significant rise in TRB diversity, yet even with long-term ART the diversity remained significantly lower than in transplant donor controls. Because PBMC availability was limited, only the TCR beta chain was sequenced, with no alpha chain pairing. Compared with controls, HIV repertoires had narrower CDR3 length ranges, and the network structure pointed to an antigen-experienced repertoire that shifted only slightly toward naive after ART. The samples span the years 2004 to 2017, and the ART regimens used at that time may not be as effective as current regimens. Because pre-ART samples had limited cell numbers, profiling was done on unsorted PBMC rather than on sorted CD4+ and CD8+ T cells. Inferences about post-ART repertoire changes were limited because no data were available on ART adherence, viral resistance or therapy changes. Expanded TRB clones identified before ART initiation dominated the repertoire across all time points, though the dominance fluctuated and decreased in many PLHIV after ART.

Participants were included only if at least one PBMC sample before ART initiation and at least two post-ART samples were available. Treatment was received in the United States of America by all participants with HIV. Before DNA extraction, cryopreserved samples containing roughly 0.9-11 million PBMC were thawed and washed. At the time of the earliest PBMC sample, participants with HIV were aged between 23 and 54 years. Per participant, PBMC samples came from 1-4 timepoints prior to ART initiation and 2-8 timepoints following ART initiation, for a median of 7 samples. For every participant, serial HIV viral load, CD4+ T-cell count, ART history and demographic data were obtained. A Qiagen kit on a QIAcube was used to extract genomic DNA from unsorted PBMC, with samples processed in batches of 12. The immunoSEQ hsTCRB v3.0 assay was used at survey level resolution for TRB variable region sequencing. TRB sequencing targeted a depth of roughly 35,000-55,000 T-cell genomes per sample. Pooled TRB libraries were sequenced on an Illumina MiSeq with a v3 150-cycle kit. The original pipeline was this. Repertoire analysis ran in R within a reproducible Nextflow workflow covering QC, data transformation and analysis. Custom analyses were implemented in LymphoSeq2, an R package for AIRR-Seq data exploration. Four samples that yielded fewer than 5000 total TRB sequences were excluded, so that 150 to 200 HIV repertoires were analyzed. Of the 188 retained HIV repertoires, 59 were collected before and under 150 after ART initiation. Repertoires were downsampled to 5000 TRB nucleotide sequences, and summary statistics were averaged over 100 downsampling iterations. The analysis kept only TRB sequences whose CDR3 regions were at least seven amino acids long. Diversity was measured with a Shannon entropy-derived clonality score and the Gini coefficient. In the repertoire networks, any two of the top 5000 CDR3 amino acid sequences were linked whenever the two sequences differed by an edit distance of one. For TRB CDR3 amino acid sequences, GLIPH2 was used to predict antigen specificity groups and MHC restriction. Known CMV, EBV, HIV or tissue antigen associations were flagged by matching CDR3 amino acid sequences against VDJdb and McPAS-TCR. Pre-ART, post-ART and control groups were compared with Wilcoxon signed-rank tests and Holm-Bonferroni correction. Drawn from immuneACCESS, this table holds only the in-frame rearrangements with V and J called that TCRdb kept. Clones are partly lost; checked studies trace under half to an unresolved V gene and leave the rest unexplained. V and J calls plus clone size are reproduced from that table; the DNA served to infer D and trimming. This sample has about 17,000 clones in its table, and around 90% of those were observed once. The ten largest clones take up around 10% of the sample.

After removal of 0 bases from V and 0 bases from J, the junction retains 9 bases not matched to a gene. CDR1 is given as KGHSH and CDR2 as LQKENI, both from the germline V gene. Reading from cysteine to phenylalanine, the CDR3 counts 18 amino acids. Only the CDR3 DNA stays, 54 bases, in frame from base 1. The chain is made from TRBV18 and TRBJ2-5, and 8 bases in between align with TRBD1. This TCR derives from a man aged 55-75 years with HIV. The sample in question was unsorted PBMCs, obtained 0.3 years after starting antiretroviral therapy. The DNA reads TGTGCCAGCTCACCACCTCGTTACACAGGGGGGTACCAAGAGACCCAGTACTTC. It translates as CASSPPRYTGGYQETQYF.